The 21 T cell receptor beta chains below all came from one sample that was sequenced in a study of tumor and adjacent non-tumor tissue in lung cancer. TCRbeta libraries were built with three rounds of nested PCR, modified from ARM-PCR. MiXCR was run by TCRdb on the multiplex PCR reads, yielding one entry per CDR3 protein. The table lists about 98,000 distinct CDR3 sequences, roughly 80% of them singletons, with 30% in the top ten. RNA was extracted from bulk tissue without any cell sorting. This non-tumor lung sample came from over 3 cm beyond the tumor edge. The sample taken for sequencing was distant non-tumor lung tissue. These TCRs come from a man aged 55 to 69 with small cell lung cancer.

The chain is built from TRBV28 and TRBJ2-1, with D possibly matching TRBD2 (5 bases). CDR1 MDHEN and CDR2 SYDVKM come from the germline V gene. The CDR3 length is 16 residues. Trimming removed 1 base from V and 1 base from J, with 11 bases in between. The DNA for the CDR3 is TGTGCCAGCAGTTTATTGTCTAGCCTGTCCTACAATGAGCAGTTCTTC. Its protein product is CASSLLSSLSYNEQFF.

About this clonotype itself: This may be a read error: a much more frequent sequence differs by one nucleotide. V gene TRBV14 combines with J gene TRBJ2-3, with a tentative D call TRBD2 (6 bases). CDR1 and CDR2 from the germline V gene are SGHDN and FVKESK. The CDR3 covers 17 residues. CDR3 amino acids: CAGSQDRGYRGTDTQYF. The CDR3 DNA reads TGTGCCGGCAGCCAAGACCGCGGCTACCGGGGGACAGATACGCAGTATTTT.

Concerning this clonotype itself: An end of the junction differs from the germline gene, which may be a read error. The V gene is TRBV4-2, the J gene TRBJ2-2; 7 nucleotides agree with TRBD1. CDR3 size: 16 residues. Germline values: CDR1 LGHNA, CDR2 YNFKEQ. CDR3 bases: TGTGCTAGCAACCAAGATCTGAGGGCCAACACAGGGGAGCTGTTTTTC. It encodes CASNQDLRANTGELFF.

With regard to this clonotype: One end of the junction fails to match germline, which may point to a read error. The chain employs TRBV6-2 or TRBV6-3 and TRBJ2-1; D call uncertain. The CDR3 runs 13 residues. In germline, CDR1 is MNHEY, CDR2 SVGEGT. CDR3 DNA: TGTGCCAGCAGTTACCAGAGGATTGTGGAGCAGTTTTTC. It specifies CASSYQRIVEQFF.

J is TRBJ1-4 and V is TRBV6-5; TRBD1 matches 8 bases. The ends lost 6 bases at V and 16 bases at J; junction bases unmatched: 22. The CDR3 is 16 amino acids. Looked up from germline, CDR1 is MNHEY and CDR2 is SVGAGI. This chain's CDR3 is CASRSATGTGGEIPFF. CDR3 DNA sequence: TGTGCCAGCAGGTCCGCAACCGGGACAGGAGGAGAAATACCGTTTTTT.

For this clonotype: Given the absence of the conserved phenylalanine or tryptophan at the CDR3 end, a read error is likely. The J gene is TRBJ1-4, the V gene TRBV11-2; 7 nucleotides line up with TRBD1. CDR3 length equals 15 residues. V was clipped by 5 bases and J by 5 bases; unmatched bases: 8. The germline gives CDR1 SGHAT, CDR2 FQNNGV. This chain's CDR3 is CASSPGEGANEKLFY. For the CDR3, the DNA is TGTGCCAGCAGCCCGGGAGAGGGGGCGAATGAAAAACTGTTTTAT.

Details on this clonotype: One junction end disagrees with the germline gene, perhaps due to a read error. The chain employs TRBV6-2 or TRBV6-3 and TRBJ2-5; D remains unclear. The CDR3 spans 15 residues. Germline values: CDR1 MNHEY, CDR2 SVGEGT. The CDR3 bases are TGTGCCAGTAGTTACTCTTCCGTTTACCAAGGGACCCAGTACTTC. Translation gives CASSYSSVYQGTQYF.

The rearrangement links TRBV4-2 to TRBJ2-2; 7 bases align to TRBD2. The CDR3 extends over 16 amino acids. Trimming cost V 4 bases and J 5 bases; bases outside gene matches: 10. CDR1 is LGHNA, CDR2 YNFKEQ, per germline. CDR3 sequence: CASSPGLVRKTGELFF. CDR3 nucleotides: TGTGCCAGCAGCCCTGGACTAGTGAGGAAAACCGGGGAGCTGTTTTTT.

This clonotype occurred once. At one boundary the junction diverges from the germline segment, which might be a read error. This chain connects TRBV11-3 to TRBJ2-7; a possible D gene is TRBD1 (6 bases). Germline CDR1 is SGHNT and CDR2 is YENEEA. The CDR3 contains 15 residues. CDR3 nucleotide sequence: TGTGCCTGCAGCTACGAACAGGGAAGTGGGCACGAGCAGTACTTC. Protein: CACSYEQGSGHEQYF.

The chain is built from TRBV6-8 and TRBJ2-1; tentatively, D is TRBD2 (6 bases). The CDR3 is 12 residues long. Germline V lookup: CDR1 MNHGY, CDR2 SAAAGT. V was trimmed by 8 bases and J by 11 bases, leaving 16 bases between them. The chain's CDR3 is CASLTGVHKQFF. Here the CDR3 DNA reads TGTGCCAGCCTGACGGGAGTTCACAAGCAGTTCTTC.

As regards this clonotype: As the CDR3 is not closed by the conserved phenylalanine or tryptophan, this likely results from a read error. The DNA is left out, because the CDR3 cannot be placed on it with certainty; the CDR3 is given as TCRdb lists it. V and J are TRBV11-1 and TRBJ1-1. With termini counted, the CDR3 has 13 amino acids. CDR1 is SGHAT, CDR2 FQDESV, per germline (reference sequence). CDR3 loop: CASSQGLFTEALS.

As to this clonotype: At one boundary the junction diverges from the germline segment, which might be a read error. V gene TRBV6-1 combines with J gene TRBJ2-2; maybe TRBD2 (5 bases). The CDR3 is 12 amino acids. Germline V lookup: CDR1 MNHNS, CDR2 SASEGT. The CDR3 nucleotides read TGTGCCAGCGCGAGATACACCGGGGAGCCGTTTTTT. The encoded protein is CASARYTGEPFF.

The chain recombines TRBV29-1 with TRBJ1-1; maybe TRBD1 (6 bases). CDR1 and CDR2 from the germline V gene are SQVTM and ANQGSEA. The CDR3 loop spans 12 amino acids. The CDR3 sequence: CTIGNRVTEAFF. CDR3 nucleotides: TGCACCATCGGTAACAGGGTTACTGAAGCTTTCTTT.

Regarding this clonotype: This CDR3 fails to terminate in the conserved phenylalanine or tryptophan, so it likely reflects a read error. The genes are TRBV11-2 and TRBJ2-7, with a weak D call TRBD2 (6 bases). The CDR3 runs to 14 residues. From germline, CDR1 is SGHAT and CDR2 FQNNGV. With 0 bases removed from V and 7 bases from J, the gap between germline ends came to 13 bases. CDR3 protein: CASSLEIGGYEQYL. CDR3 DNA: TGTGCCAGCAGCTTAGAAATAGGAGGGTATGAGCAGTACCTC.

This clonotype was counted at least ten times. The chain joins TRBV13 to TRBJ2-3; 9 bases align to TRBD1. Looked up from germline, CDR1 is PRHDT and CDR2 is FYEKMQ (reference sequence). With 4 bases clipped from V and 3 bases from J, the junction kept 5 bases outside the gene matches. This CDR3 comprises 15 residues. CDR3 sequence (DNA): TGTGCCAGCAGCTACAGGGGGCCGCAGACAGATACGCAGTATTTT. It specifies CASSYRGPQTDTQYF.

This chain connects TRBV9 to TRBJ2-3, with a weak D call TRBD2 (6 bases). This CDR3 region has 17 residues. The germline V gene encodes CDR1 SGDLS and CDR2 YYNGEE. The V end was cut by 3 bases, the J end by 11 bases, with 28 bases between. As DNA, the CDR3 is TGTGCCAGCAGCGAGGGGTTTTCTGGGACTCCAGCGGTTATGCAGTATTTT. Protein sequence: CASSEGFSGTPAVMQYF.

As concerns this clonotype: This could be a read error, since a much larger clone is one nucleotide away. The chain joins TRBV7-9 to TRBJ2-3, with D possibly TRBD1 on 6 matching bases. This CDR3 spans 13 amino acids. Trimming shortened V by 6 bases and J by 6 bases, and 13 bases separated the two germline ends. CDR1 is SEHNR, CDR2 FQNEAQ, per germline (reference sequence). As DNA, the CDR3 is TGTGCCAGCAGTTTACAGGGTGATGATACGCAGTATTTT. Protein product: CASSLQGDDTQYF.

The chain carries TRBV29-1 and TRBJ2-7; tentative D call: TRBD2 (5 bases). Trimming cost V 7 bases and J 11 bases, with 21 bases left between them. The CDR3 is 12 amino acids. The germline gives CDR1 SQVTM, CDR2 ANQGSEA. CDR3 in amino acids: CSARDTSYKEYF. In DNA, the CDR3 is TGCAGCGCCCGGGATACCTCCTACAAGGAGTACTTC.

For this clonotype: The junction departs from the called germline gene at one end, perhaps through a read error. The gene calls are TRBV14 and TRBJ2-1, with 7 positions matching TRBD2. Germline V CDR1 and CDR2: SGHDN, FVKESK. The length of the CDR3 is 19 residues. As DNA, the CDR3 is TGTGCCAGCAGCCAAGATTATATCACTAGCGCGAGGAAGGGCAATGAGCTGTTCTTC. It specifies CASSQDYITSARKGNELFF.

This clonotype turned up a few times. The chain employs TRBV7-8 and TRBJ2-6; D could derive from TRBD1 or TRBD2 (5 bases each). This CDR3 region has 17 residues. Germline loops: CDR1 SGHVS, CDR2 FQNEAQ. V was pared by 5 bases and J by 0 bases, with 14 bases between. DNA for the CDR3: TGTGCCAGCAGCCCCCGGGACCGGGTCTCTGGGGCCAACGTCCTGACTTTC. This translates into CASSPRDRVSGANVLTF. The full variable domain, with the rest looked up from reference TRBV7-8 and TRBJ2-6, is GAGVSQSPRYKVAKRGQDVALRCDPISGHVSLFWYQQALGQGPEFLTYFQNEAQLDKSGLPSDRFFAERPEGSVSTLKIQRTQQEDSAVYLCASSPRDRVSGANVLTFGAGSRLTVL.

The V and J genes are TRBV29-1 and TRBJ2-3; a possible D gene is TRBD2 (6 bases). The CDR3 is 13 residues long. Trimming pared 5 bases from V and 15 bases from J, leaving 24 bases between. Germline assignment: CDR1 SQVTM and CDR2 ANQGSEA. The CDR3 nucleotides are TGCAGCGTTAAACGGGAGCCCACAGATATGCAATATTTT. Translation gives CSVKREPTDMQYF.